Presented here are 5 T cell receptor beta chains from one specimen sequenced in a study of regulatory T cells in long-lasting Graves disease. Time point: persistent/refractory GD, antithyroid drugs over 5 years with positive TRAb. There was RNA extracted from PBMCs, and the TCR library was made from it. Researchers made TCR beta libraries by using iRepertoire HTBI primers and running Arm-PCR on CDR3 regions. One entry per CDR3 protein, called by TCRdb with MiXCR from the multiplex PCR reads. The sample yields 350,000 to 450,000 distinct CDR3 sequences, about 23% seen once. The sample in question was peripheral blood mononuclear cells (PBMCs), obtained when the disease was refractory, from a patient treated with antithyroid drugs. Receptors were obtained from a woman in her thirties or forties with Graves disease.

A few counts support this clonotype. This chain links TRBV28 with TRBJ2-2; the match to TRBD2 covers 8 bases. V trimming: 8 bases; J trimming: 3 bases; junction bases outside the gene matches: 5. CDR1 MDHEN and CDR2 SYDVKM come from the germline V gene. The CDR3 totals 14 residues. As DNA, the CDR3 is TGTGCCAGCGGAAAGCGGGGGTACACCGGGGAGCTGTTTTTT. Protein product: CASGKRGYTGELFF.

This clonotype was counted a few times. This chain joins TRBV7-2 and TRBJ2-1; D unclear. The CDR3 totals 16 residues. Trimming stripped 2 bases from V and 2 bases from J, with 13 bases between. Germline assignment: CDR1 SGHTA and CDR2 FQGNSA. The CDR3 DNA follows: TGTGCCAGCAGCTTACTGGCCAGCGACACCTACAATGAGCAGTTCTTC. This translates into CASSLLASDTYNEQFF.

There are many counts of this clonotype. The chain recombines TRBV28 with TRBJ1-4; 10 bases fit TRBD1. Per the germline V gene, CDR1 is MDHEN and CDR2 is SYDVKM. After removal of 4 bases from V and 8 bases from J, the junction contained 7 bases not matched to a gene. The CDR3 sequence is 15 residues long. The CDR3 coding sequence is TGTGCCAGCAGTTCTCGGGACAGGGGAAGCGAAAAACTGTTTTTT. Amino acid sequence: CASSSRDRGSEKLFF.

This clonotype was detected a few times. This chain connects TRBV15 to TRBJ2-3, with D unresolved. CDR1 and CDR2 from the germline V gene are LNHNV and YYDKDF (reference sequence). Between the trimmed V and J ends, which lost 0 bases and 2 bases, there was a span of 12 bases. The CDR3 consists of 16 residues. In nucleotides, the CDR3 is TGTGCCACCAGCAGAGACCGGGTTTCCCCCACAGATACGCAGTATTTT. Amino acid sequence: CATSRDRVSPTDTQYF.

The V and J genes are TRBV20-1 and TRBJ2-7; tentative D call: TRBD1 (6 bases). V was pared by 5 bases and J by 2 bases, with 19 bases between. The germline V gene encodes CDR1 DFQATT and CDR2 SNEGSKA (reference sequence). CDR3 length equals 15 residues. The CDR3 region has the DNA TGCAGTGCTTTCAACTATCCGGGACAAGCCTACGAGCAGTACTTC. Its translation: CSAFNYPGQAYEQYF.